This T cell receptor (beta chain) was obtained from a study of PD-L1 blockade in urothelial cancer. Study overall: Analyzed time points were 3 weeks (second dose) and 6 weeks after therapy began.

As for time point: peripheral blood 6 weeks after treatment start. Assay: immunoSEQ multiplex PCR; the TCRdb copy retains only in-frame clones and omits some. Seen here are about 50,000 clones, approximately 85% observed once, and the top ten hold 1.5% to 2%. Losses at the gene ends were 0 bases for V and 2 bases for J; bases not matched to a gene: 8. This CDR3 region has 17 residues. Germline V lookup: CDR1 LGHNA, CDR2 YSLEER. V and J are TRBV4-3 and TRBJ2-7; 9 nucleotides match TRBD2. The sequence came from a man aged 45-65 years with urothelial cancer. Sequencing was performed on PBMCs, taken around atezolizumab (anti-PD-L1) treatment. CDR3 DNA: TGCGCCAGCAGCCAAGAAATTGTAGCGGGAGCTACCTACGAGCAGTACTTC. Its protein is CASSQEIVAGATYEQYF.